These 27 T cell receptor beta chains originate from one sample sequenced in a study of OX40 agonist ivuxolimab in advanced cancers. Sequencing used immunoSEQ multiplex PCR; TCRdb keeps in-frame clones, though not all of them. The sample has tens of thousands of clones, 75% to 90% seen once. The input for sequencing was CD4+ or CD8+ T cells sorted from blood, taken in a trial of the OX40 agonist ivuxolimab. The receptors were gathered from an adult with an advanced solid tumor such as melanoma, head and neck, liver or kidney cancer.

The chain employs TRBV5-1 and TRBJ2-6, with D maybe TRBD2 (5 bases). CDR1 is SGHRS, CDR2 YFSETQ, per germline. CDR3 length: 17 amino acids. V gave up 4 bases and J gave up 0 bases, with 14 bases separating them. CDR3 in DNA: TGCGCCAGCAGCCCCCAGGTGGGGAGCTCTGGGGCCAACGTCCTGACTTTC. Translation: CASSPQVGSSGANVLTF.

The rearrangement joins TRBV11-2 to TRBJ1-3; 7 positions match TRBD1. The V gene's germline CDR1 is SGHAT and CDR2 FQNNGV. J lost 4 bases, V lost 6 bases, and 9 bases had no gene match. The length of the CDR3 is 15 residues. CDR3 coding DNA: TGTGCCAGCAGAAGAGTAGGGGGCCCGGGAAACACCATATATTTT. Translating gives CASRRVGGPGNTIYF. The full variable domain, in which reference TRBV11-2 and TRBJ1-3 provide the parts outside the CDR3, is EAGVAQSPRYKIIEKRQSVAFWCNPISGHATLYWYQQILGQGPKLLIQFQNNGVVDDSQLPKDRFSAERLKGVDSTLKIQPAKLEDSAVYLCASRRVGGPGNTIYFGEGSWLTVV.

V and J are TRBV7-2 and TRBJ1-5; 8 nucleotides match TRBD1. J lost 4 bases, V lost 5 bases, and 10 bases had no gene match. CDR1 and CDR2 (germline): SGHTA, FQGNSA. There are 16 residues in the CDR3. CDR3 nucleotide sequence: TGTGCCAGCAGCCTGACTTGGACAGGGATTAATCAGCCCCAGCATTTT. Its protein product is CASSLTWTGINQPQHF.

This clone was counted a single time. The CDR3 DNA sequence: TGTGCCAGCAGCTTGTGGGGGCTAGCTAATGAAAAACTGTTTTTT. It specifies CASSLWGLANEKLFF. The chain employs TRBV5-6 and TRBJ1-4; TRBD1 is a possible D gene (6 bases). Germline V gives CDR1 SGHDT, CDR2 YYEEEE. Trimming stripped 1 base from V and 3 bases from J, with 10 bases between. This CDR3 is 15 amino acids long.

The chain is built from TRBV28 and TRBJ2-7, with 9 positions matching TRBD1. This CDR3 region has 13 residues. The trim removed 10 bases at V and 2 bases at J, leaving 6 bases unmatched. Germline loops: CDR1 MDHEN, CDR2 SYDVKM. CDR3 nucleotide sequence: TGTGCCACCGGGACAGGGAGAACCTACGAGCAGTACGTC. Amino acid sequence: CATGTGRTYEQYV.

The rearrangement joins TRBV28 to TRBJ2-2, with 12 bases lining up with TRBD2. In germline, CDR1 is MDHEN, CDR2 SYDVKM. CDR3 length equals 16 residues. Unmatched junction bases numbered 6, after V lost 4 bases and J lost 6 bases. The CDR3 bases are TGTGCCAGCAGTTCACCCGGACTAGCGGGACCCGGGGAGCTGTTTTTT. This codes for CASSSPGLAGPGELFF. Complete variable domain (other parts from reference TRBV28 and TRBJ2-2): DVKVTQSSRYLVKRTGEKVFLECVQDMDHENMFWYRQDPGLGLRLIYFSYDVKMKEKGDIPEGYSVSREKKERFSLILESASTNQTSMYLCASSSPGLAGPGELFFGEGSRLTVL.

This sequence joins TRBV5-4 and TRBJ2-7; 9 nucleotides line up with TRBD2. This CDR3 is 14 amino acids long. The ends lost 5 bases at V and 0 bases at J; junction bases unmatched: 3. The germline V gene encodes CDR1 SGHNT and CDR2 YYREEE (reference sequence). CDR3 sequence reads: CASRLAGSSYEQYF. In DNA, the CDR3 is TGTGCCAGCAGGCTAGCGGGATCCTCCTACGAGCAGTACTTC. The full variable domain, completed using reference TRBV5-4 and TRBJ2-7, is ETGVTQSPTHLIKTRGQQVTLRCSSQSGHNTVSWYQQALGQGPQFIFQYYREEENGRGNFPPRFSGLQFPNYSSELNVNALELDDSALYLCASRLAGSSYEQYFGPGTRLTVT.

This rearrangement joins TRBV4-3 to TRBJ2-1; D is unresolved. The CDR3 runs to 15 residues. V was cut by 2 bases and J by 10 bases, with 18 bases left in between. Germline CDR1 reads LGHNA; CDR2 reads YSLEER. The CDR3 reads CASSQRIYEHGEQFF. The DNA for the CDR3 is TGCGCCAGCAGCCAACGTATATACGAACATGGGGAGCAGTTCTTC.

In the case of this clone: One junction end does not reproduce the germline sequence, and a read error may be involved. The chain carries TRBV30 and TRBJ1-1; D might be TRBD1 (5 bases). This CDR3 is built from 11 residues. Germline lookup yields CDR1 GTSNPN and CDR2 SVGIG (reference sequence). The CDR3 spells CAGSDRTEAFF. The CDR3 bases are TGTGCCGGGAGTGACAGAACTGAAGCTTTCTTT.

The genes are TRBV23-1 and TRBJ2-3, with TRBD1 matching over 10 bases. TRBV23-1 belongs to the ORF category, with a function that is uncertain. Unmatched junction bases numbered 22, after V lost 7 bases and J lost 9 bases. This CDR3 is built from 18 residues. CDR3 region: CASTRTGGPGLPPNTQYF. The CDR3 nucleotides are TGCGCCAGCACTCGGACAGGGGGTCCGGGACTACCCCCCAACACGCAGTATTTT.

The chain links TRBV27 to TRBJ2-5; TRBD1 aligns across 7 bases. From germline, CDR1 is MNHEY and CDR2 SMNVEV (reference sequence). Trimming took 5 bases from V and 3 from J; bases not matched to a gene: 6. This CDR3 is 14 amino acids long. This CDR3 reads CASSPWDRKETQYF. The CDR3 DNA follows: TGTGCCAGCAGTCCCTGGGACAGAAAAGAGACCCAGTACTTC.

The CDR3 sequence: CASSLGTGAGELFF. The CDR3 DNA is TGCGCCAGCAGCTTGGGTACAGGGGCCGGGGAGCTGTTTTTT. The genes are TRBV5-1 and TRBJ2-2; 7 bases map to TRBD1. V was pared by 0 bases and J by 6 bases, with 2 bases of the junction left unmatched. The CDR3 has 14 amino acids. Germline-derived CDR1 and CDR2 are SGHRS and YFSETQ.

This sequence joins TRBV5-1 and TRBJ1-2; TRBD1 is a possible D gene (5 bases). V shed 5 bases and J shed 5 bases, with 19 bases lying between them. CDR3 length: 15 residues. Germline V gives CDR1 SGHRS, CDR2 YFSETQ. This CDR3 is CASREGASVLYGYTF. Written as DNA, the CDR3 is TGCGCCAGCAGAGAAGGGGCTTCCGTATTATATGGCTACACCTTC.

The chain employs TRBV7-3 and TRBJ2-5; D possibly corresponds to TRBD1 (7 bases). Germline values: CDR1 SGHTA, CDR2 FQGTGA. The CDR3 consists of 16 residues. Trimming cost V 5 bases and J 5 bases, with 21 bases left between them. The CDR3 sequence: CASSPSRAGGMETQYF. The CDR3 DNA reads TGTGCCAGCAGCCCGAGTCGGGCAGGGGGGATGGAGACCCAGTACTTC.

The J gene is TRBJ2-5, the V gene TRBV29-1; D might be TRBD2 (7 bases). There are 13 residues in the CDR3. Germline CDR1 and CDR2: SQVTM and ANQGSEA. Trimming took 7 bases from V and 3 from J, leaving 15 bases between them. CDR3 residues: CSAVGGAKETQYF. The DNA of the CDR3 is TGCAGCGCGGTGGGGGGGGCCAAAGAGACCCAGTACTTC.

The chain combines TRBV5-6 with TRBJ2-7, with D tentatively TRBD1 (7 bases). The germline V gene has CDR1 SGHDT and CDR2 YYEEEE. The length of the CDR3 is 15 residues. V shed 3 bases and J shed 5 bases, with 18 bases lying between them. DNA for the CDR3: TGTGCCAGCAGCTCGACAGGGAAGGAGGGAAACGAGCAGTACGTC. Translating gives CASSSTGKEGNEQYV.

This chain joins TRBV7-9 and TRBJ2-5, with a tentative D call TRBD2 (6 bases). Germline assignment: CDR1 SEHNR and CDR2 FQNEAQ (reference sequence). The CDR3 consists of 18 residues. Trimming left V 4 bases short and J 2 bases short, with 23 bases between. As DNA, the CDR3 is TGTGCCAGCAGCTCGACCCCGACTAGTAGGTCGCTACAAGAGACCCAGTACTTC. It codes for CASSSTPTSRSLQETQYF.

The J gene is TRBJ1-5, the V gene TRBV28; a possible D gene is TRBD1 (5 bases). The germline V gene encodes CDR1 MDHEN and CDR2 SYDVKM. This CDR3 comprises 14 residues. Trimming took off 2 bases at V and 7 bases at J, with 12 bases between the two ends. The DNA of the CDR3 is TGTGCCAGCAGTTTACAGGGTTCCTGGCAGCCCCAGCATTTT. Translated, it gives CASSLQGSWQPQHF.

The CDR3 loop reads CASSKRDRGYEQYF. CDR3 nucleotide sequence: TGTGCCAGTAGTAAACGGGACAGGGGCTACGAGCAGTACTTC. V and J are TRBV19 and TRBJ2-7, with 10 bases identical to TRBD1. Germline CDR1 is LNHDA and CDR2 is SQIVND (reference sequence). The CDR3 extends over 14 amino acids. V lost 4 bases and J lost 3; bases outside the gene matches: 3.

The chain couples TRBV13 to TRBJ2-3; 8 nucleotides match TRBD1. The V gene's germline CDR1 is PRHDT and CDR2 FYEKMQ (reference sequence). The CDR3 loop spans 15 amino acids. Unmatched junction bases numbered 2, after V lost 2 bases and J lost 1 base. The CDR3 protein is CASSLWGQGTDTQYF. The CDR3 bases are TGTGCCAGCAGCTTATGGGGACAGGGCACAGATACGCAGTATTTT.

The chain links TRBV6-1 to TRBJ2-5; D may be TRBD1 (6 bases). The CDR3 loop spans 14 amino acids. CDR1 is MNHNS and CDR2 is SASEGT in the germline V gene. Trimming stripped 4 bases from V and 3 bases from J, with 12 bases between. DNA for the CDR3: TGTGCCAGCAGTGTCGGGGACACAAAAGAGACCCAGTACTTC. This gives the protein CASSVGDTKETQYF.

In DNA, the CDR3 is TGTGCCAGCAGTGACCTTTTCAGATCGTCCGGAAAGGTAGACACAGATACGCAGTATTTT. This gives the protein CASSDLFRSSGKVDTDTQYF. The rearrangement joins TRBV6-4 to TRBJ2-3; no clear D gene. CDR1 and CDR2 (germline): MRHNA, SNTAGT. The CDR3 sequence is 20 residues long. With 2 bases removed from V and 2 bases from J, the gap between germline ends came to 26 bases.

CDR3 nucleotide sequence: TGTGCCAGCCGTATCACCCGACAGGGATCGGGAGATACGCAGTATTTT. Amino acids: CASRITRQGSGDTQYF. V gene TRBV27 combines with J gene TRBJ2-3; TRBD1 matches at 7 bases. Germline CDR1 is MNHEY and CDR2 is SMNVEV (reference sequence). CDR3 length equals 16 residues. Losses at the gene ends were 8 bases for V and 5 bases for J; bases not matched to a gene: 16.

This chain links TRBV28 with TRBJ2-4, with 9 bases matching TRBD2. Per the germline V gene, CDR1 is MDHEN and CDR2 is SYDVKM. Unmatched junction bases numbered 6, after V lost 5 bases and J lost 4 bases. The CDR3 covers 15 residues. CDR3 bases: TGTGCCAGCAGTACCCCTAGCGGGGAAAAAAACATTCAGTACTTC. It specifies CASSTPSGEKNIQYF.

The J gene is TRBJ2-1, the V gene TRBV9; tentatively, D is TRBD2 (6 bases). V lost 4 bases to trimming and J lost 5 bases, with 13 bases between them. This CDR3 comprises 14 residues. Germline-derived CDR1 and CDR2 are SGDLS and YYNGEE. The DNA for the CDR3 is TGTGCCAGCAGCTTGGGGGGAGGTCACAATGAGCAGTTCTTC. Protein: CASSLGGGHNEQFF.

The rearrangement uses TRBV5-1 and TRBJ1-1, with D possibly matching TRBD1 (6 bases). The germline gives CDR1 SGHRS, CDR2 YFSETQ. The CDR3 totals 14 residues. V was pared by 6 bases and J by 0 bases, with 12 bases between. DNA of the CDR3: TGCGCCAGCACCTACACAGGGATGAACACTGAAGCTTTCTTT. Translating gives CASTYTGMNTEAFF.

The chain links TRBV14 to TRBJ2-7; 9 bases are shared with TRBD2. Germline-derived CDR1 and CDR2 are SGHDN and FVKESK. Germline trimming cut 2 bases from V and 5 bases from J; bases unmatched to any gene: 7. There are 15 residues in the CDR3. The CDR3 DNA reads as TGTGCCAGCAGCCAAAGTCTAGCGGGGTTAAACGAGCAGTACTTC. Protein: CASSQSLAGLNEQYF.